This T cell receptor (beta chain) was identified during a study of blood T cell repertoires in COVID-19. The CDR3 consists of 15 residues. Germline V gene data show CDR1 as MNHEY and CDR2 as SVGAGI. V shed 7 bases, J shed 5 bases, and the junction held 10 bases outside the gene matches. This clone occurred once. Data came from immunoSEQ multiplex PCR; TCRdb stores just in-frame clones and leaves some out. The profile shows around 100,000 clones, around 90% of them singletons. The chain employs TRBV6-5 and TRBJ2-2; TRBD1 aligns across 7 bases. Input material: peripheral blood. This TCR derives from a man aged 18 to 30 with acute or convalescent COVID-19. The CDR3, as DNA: TGTGCCAGCATTCTACGACAGGGCGTGACCGGGGAGCTGTTTTTT. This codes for CASILRQGVTGELFF.